Only one count was recorded for the clone carrying this T cell receptor beta chain. The record originates from a study of blood T cell repertoires in COVID-19. Overall study context: Samples taken during acute and convalescent COVID-19 were collected in the United States, Italy and Spain. Sources were T cells, B-cell-depleted T cells, or PBMCs; the material itself was cDNA or gDNA.

Methods used by the authors: Researchers report that nucleated cell counts were estimated from reference gene primer amplification. Produced via immunoSEQ multiplex PCR; TCRdb's table is partial and in-frame only. The V and J calls and clone size come from that table; D and trimming were worked out from the DNA. Of about 100,000 clones detected, 88% appear once; the ten largest clones hold around 6.5%. The sequenced sample consisted of peripheral blood. The sequence came from a woman in her sixties with acute or convalescent COVID-19.

CDR3 sequence (DNA): TGTGCCTGGAGTTTTGGAGAGATTACGCAGTATTTT. Protein: CAWSFGEITQYF. The rearrangement joins TRBV30 to TRBJ2-3; D gene unclear. Germline CDR1 is GTSNPN and CDR2 is SVGIG (reference sequence). V was cut by 2 bases and J by 8 bases, with 11 bases left in between. The CDR3 has 12 residues.